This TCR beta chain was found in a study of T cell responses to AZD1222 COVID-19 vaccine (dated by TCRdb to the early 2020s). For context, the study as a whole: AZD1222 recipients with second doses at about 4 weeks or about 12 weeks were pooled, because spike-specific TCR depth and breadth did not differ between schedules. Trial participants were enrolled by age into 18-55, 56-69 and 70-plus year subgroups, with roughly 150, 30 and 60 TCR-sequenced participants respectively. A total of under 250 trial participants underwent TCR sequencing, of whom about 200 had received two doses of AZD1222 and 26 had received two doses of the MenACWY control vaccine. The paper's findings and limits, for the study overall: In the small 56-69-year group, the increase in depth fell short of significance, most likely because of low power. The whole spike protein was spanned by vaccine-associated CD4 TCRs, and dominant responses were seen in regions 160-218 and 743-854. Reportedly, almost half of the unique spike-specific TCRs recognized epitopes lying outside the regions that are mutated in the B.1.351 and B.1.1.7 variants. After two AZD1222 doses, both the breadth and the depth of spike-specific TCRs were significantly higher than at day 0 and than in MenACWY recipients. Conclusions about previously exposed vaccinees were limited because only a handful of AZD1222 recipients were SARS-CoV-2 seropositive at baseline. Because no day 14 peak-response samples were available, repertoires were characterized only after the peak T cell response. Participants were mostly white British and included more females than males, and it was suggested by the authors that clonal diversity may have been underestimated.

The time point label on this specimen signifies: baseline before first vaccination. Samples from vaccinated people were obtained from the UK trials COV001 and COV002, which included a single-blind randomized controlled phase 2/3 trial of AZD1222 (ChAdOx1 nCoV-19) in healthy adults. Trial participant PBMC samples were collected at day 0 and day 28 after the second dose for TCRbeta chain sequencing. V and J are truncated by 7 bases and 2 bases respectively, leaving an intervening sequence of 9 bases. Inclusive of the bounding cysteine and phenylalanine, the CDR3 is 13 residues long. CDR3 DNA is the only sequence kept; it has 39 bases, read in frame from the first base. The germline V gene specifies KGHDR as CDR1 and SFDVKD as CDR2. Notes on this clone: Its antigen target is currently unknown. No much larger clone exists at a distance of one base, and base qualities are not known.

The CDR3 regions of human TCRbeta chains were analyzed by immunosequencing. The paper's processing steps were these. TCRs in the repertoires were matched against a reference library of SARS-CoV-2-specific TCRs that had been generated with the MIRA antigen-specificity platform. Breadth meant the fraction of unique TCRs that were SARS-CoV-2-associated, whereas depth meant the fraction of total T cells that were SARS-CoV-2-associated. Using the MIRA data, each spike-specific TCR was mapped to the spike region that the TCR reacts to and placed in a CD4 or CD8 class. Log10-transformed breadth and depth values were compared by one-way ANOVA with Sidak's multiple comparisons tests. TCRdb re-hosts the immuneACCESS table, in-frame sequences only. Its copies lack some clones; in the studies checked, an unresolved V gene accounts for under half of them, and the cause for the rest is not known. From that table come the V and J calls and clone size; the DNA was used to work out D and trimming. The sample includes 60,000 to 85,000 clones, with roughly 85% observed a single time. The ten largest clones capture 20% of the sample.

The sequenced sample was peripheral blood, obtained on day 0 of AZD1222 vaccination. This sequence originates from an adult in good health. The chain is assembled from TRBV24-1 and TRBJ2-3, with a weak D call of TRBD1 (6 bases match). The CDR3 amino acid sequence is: CATRGQLTDTQYF. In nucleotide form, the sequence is TGTGCCACCAGAGGACAGCTCACAGATACGCAGTATTTT.